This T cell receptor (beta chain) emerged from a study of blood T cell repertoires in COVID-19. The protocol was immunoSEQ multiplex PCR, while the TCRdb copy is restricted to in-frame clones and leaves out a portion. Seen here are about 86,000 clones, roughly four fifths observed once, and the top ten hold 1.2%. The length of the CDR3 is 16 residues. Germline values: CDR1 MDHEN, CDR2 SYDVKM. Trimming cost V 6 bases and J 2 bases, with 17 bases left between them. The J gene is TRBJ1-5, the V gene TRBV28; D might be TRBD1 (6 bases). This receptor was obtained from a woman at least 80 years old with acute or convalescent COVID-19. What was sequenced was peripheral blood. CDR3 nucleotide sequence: TGTGCCAGCAGCTCCGGACAGCGAAGCCGCAATCAGCCCCAGCATTTT. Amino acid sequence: CASSSGQRSRNQPQHF.